The rows below give T cell receptor beta chains drawn from one sample of a study of tumor-infiltrating lymphocytes in primary liver carcinoma. From the multiplex PCR reads, TCRdb called clonotypes with MiXCR, one entry per CDR3 protein. The data hold around 70,000 distinct CDR3 sequences, with about 70% observed a single time. The sample comprised liver tumor tissue from sampling region 4. These receptors came from a man between 40 and 49 years old with primary liver carcinoma and hepatitis B virus infection. CDR3s leave out the opening cysteine and the closing phenylalanine or tryptophan.

TRBJ2-3	TRBV7-9	VSSLVGGPDTQY
TRBJ2-3	TRBV12-3/TRBV12-4	TSSFTGGTLITDTQY
TRBJ2-2	TRBV6-4	ASSDTDTGELF
TRBJ2-2	TRBV28	ASLGGQGAGELF
TRBJ2-5	TRBV29-1	SVENRQGAENQY
TRBJ2-1	TRBV10-2	ASTESYLAGLYNEQF
TRBJ2-3	TRBV7-3	ASSYGQGAWDTQY
TRBJ2-7	TRBV4-2	ATTELAGVYKFYEQH
TRBJ2-7	TRBV7-8	ASSLEYRDRDQY
TRBJ2-7	TRBV6-5	VSNYSTSGSYEQY
TRBJ2-1	TRBV11-3	ARSLSGTSGRDEQF
TRBJ2-5	TRBV7-8	ASTPRPGGETQY
TRBJ2-2	TRBV11-2	ASSSYTSFGELF
TRBJ1-4	TRBV6-1	ASSKGTFRGVEKLF
TRBJ2-3	TRBV29-1	SGSTQGVGYTHY
TRBJ2-3	TRBV20-1	SASTAGANTDTQY